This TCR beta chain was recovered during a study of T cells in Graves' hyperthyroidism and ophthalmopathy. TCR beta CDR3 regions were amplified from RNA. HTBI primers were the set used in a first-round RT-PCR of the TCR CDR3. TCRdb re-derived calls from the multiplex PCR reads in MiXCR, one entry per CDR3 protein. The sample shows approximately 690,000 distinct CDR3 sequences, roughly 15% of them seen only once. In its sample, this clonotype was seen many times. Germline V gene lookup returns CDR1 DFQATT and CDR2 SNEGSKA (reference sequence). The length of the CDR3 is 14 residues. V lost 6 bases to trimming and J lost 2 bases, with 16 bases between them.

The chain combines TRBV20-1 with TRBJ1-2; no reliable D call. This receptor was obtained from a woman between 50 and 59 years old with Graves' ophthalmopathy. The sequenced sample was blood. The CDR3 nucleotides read TGCAGTGCCTCTACGGGGTCAGACAACTATGGCTACACCTTC. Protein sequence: CSASTGSDNYGYTF.